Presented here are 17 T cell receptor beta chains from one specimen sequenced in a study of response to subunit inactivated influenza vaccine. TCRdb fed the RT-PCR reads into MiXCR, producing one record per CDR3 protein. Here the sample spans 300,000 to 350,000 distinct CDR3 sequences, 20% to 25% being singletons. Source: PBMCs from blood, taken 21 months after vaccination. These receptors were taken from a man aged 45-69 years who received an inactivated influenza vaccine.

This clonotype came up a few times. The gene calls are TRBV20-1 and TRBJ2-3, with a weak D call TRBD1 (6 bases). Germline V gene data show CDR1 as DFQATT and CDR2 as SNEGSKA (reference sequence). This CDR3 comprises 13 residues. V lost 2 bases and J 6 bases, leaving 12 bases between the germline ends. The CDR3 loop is CSARRQARDTQYF. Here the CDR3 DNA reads TGCAGTGCTAGACGACAGGCCCGGGATACGCAGTATTTT.

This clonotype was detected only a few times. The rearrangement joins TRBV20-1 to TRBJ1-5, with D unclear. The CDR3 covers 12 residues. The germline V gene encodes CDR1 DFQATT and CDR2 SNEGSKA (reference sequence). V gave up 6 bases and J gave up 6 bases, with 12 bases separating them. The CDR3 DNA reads TGCAGTGCATGGTCTCCCGGTCAGCCCCAGCATTTT. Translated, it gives CSAWSPGQPQHF.

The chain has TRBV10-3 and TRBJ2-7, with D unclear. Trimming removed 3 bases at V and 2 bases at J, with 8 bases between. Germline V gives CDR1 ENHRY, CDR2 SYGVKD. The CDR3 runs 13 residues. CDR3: CAISDKPPYEQYF. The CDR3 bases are TGTGCCATCAGTGACAAGCCCCCCTACGAGCAGTACTTC.

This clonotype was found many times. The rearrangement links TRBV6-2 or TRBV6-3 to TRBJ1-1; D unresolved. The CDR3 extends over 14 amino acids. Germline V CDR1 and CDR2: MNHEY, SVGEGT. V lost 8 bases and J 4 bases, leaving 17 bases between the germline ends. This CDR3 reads CASAFDGPRTEAFF. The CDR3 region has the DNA TGTGCCAGCGCGTTTGACGGACCGCGCACTGAAGCTTTCTTT.

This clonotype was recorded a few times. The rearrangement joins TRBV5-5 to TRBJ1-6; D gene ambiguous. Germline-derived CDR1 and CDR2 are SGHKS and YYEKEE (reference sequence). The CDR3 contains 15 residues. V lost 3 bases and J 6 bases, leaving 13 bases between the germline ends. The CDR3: CASSSRPSSNSPLHF. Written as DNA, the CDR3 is TGTGCCAGCAGCTCCCGTCCCAGTTCTAATTCACCCCTCCACTTT.

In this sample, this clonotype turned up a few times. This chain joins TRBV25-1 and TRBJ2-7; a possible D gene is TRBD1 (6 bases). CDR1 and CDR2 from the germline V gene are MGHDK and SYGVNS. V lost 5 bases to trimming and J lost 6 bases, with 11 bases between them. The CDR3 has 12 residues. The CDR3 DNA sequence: TGTGCCAGCAGTACCACAGGGACCGAGCAGTACTTC. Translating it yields CASSTTGTEQYF.

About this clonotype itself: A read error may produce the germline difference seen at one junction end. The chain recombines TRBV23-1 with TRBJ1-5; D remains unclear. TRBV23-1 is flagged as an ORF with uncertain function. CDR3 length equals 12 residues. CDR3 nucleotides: TGCGCCAGCAGTCAGCAGATGCACCCCCAGCACTTT. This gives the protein CASSQQMHPQHF.

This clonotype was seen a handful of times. CDR3 residues: CASSLRTGTSGNTIYF. The CDR3 nucleotides are TGTGCCAGCAGCTTGAGGACAGGGACCTCTGGAAACACCATATATTTT. V is TRBV7-2 and J is TRBJ1-3; 8 bases map to TRBD1. This CDR3 contains 16 residues. J gave up 0 bases and V 3 bases, and 4 bases lay outside the gene matches. The germline CDR1 and CDR2 sequences are SGHTA and FQGNSA. The whole variable domain, remainder taken from reference TRBV7-2 and TRBJ1-3, is GAGVSQSPSNKVTEKGKDVELRCDPISGHTALYWYRQSLGQGLEFLIYFQGNSAPDKSGLPSDRFSAERTGGSVSTLTIQRTQQEDSAVYLCASSLRTGTSGNTIYFGEGSWLTVV.

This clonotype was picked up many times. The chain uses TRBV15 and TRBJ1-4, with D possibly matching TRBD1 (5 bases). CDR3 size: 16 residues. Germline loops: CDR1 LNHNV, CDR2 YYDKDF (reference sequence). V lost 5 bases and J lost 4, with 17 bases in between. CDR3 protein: CATSPESGRDNEKLFF. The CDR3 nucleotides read TGTGCCACCAGCCCGGAGTCGGGACGGGATAATGAAAAACTGTTTTTT.

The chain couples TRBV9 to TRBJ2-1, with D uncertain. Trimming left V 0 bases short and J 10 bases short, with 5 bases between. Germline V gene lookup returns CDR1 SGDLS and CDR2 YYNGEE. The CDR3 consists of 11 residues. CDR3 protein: CASSVGIEQFF. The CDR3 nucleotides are TGTGCCAGCAGCGTAGGGATAGAGCAGTTCTTC. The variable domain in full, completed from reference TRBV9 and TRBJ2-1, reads DSGVTQTPKHLITATGQRVTLRCSPRSGDLSVYWYQQSLDQGLQFLIQYYNGEERAKGNILERFSAQQFPDLHSELNLSSLELGDSALYFCASSVGIEQFFGPGTRLTVL.

The CDR3 here is CASSLGSGPYEQYF. CDR3 nucleotides: TGTGCCAGCAGCTTAGGGTCTGGGCCCTACGAGCAGTACTTC. The V gene is TRBV7-6, the J gene TRBJ2-7; the D is unclear. CDR1 and CDR2 (germline): SGHVS, FNYEAQ. Trimming left V 1 base short and J 2 bases short, with 9 bases between. CDR3 length: 14 residues.

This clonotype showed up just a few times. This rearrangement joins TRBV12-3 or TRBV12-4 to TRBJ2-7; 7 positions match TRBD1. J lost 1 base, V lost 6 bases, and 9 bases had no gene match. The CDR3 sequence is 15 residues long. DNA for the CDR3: TGTGCCAGCAGCTCGACAGGGAAGTTGTCCTACGAGCAGTACTTC. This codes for CASSSTGKLSYEQYF.

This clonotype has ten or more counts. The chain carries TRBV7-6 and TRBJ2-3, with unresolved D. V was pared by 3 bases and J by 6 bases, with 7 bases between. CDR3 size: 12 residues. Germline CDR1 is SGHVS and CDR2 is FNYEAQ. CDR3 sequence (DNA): TGTGCCAGCAGCTTGTTGCGTGATACGCAGTATTTT. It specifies CASSLLRDTQYF.

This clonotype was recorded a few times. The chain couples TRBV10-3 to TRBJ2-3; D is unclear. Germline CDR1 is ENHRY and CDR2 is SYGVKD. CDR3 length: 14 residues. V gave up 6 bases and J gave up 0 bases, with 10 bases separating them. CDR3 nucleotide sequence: TGTGCCATCAGCGCAACAATCAGCACAGATACGCAGTATTTT. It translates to CAISATISTDTQYF.

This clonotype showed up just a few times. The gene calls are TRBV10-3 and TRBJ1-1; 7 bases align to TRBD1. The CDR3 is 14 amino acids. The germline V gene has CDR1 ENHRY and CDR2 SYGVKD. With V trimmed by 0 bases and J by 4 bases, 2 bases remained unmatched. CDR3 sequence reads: CAISESQGVTEAFF. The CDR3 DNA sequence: TGTGCCATCAGTGAGTCCCAGGGGGTCACTGAAGCTTTCTTT.

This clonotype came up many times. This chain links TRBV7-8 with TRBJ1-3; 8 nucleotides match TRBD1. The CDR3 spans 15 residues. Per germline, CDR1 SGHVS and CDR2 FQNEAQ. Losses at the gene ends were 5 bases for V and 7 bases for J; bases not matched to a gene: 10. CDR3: CASSTRDRRSNTIYF. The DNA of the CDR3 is TGTGCCAGCAGCACTCGGGACAGGCGTTCGAACACCATATATTTT.

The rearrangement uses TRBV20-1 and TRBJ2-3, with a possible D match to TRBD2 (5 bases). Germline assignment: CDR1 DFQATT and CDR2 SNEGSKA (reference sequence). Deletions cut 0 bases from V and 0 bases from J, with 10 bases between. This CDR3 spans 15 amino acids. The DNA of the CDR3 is TGCAGTGCTAGAGATGGCGGGCCTAGCACAGATACGCAGTATTTT. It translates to CSARDGGPSTDTQYF.